One sample yielded the 3 T cell receptor beta chains listed below, sequenced in a study of T cells after yellow fever vaccination. TCRdb redid the calling of the 5' RACE reads with MiXCR, one entry per CDR3 protein. This table has around 320,000 distinct CDR3 sequences, under 9% appearing once. Source: CD4+ T cells sorted from PBMCs, taken 5 days after the yellow fever booster vaccination. These TCRs come from a man younger than 35 who received the YFV17D yellow fever vaccine.

This clonotype was observed a few times. This chain joins TRBV10-3 and TRBJ1-2, with D perhaps TRBD1 (6 bases). This CDR3 has 13 amino acids. Deletions cut 6 bases from V and 4 bases from J, with 12 bases between. Germline lookup yields CDR1 ENHRY and CDR2 SYGVKD. The CDR3 reads CAIRDSTSYGYTF. DNA for the CDR3: TGTGCCATCAGGGACAGTACTAGCTATGGCTACACCTTC.

The chain employs TRBV5-6 and TRBJ2-3, with D uncertain. The length of the CDR3 is 12 residues. The V gene's germline CDR1 is SGHDT and CDR2 YYEEEE. Trimming removed 4 bases from V and 6 bases from J, with 9 bases in between. The CDR3 sequence is CASSPLYDTQYF. In DNA form, the CDR3 reads TGTGCCAGCAGCCCGTTGTACGATACGCAGTATTTT.

This clonotype was recorded a few times. This CDR3 reads CATSEPRQGSTDTQYF. As DNA, the CDR3 is TGTGCCACCAGTGAACCTCGACAGGGGAGCACAGATACGCAGTATTTT. This sequence joins TRBV24-1 and TRBJ2-3, with TRBD1 identical over 8 bases. Trimming removed 4 bases from V and 0 bases from J; junction bases left unmatched: 5. This CDR3 spans 16 amino acids. CDR1 KGHDR and CDR2 SFDVKD come from the germline V gene.